A single sample gave rise to the 6 T cell receptor beta chains below, sequenced in a study of CD8+CD57+ T cells in acquired aplastic anemia. Patients picked for sequencing had shown CD8+CD57+ cell expansion detected by flow cytometry. Genomic DNA was employed as the template in profiling TCR beta VDJ and CDR3. TCRdb redid the calling of the reads with MiXCR, one entry per CDR3 protein. The table includes about 120,000 distinct CDR3 sequences, under 65% detected once. Sample: sorted CD4+, CD8+, or CD8+CD57+ T cells (not recorded which) from PBMCs. All receptors derive from a human donor with aplastic anemia.

The chain links TRBV24-1 to TRBJ2-2, with D unresolved. The CDR3 spans 13 residues. V lost 3 bases and J 4 bases, leaving 5 bases between the germline ends. CDR1 is KGHDR and CDR2 is SFDVKD in the germline V gene. The CDR3 protein is CATSDGFTGELFF. DNA of the CDR3: TGTGCCACCAGTGATGGCTTCACCGGGGAGCTGTTTTTT.

The chain combines TRBV20-1 with TRBJ1-1, with D unclear. The CDR3 is 11 amino acids. The germline V and J ends were trimmed by 7 bases and 1 base, with 7 bases remaining between them. Looked up from germline, CDR1 is DFQATT and CDR2 is SNEGSKA (reference sequence). The CDR3, as DNA: TGCAGTGGTTTAGGGAACACTGAAGCTTTCTTT. It encodes CSGLGNTEAFF.

The V and J genes are TRBV10-3 and TRBJ1-1; TRBD1 is a possible D gene (6 bases). Per the germline V gene, CDR1 is ENHRY and CDR2 is SYGVKD. The CDR3 loop spans 15 amino acids. V gave up 0 bases and J gave up 7 bases, with 15 bases separating them. The CDR3 DNA is TGTGCCATCAGTGAGTCCCCAGGGACAATTGGTGAAGCTTTCTTT. Its translation is CAISESPGTIGEAFF.

This clonotype was counted ten times or more. V is TRBV20-1 and J is TRBJ1-2; D might be TRBD1 (6 bases). This CDR3 has 13 residues. V was trimmed by 1 base and J by 7 bases, leaving 13 bases between them. Germline CDR1 is DFQATT and CDR2 is SNEGSKA (reference sequence). The CDR3 is CSARALGAAGYTF. CDR3 bases: TGCAGTGCTAGAGCCCTGGGGGCGGCTGGCTACACCTTC.

The chain carries TRBV11-2 and TRBJ2-1, with 11 bases aligning to TRBD2. The germline CDR1 and CDR2 sequences are SGHAT and FQNNGV. Trimming took 3 bases from V and 3 from J; bases not matched to a gene: 7. The length of the CDR3 is 17 residues. The CDR3 loop reads CASSLRRTSGRYNEQFF. The CDR3 bases are TGTGCCAGCAGCTTGCGGAGGACTAGCGGGCGCTACAATGAGCAGTTCTTC.

The V call is TRBV27, the J call TRBJ1-2, with D possibly matching TRBD1 (5 bases). Germline lookup yields CDR1 MNHEY and CDR2 SMNVEV (reference sequence). The CDR3 spans 13 residues. Trimming pared 6 bases from V and 4 bases from J, leaving 12 bases between. CDR3 protein: CASSSGLSYGYTF. The CDR3 nucleotides read TGTGCCAGCAGCTCAGGGTTATCCTATGGCTACACCTTC.